One sample yielded the 30 T cell receptor beta chains listed below, sequenced in a study of cytomegalovirus exposure and HLA in healthy donors. Only in-frame clones appear in the TCRdb table, and some are missing; sequencing was by immunoSEQ multiplex PCR. The sample lists approximately 220,000 clones, 75% to 95% occurring once. The sample consisted of PBMCs. The receptors were gathered from a woman under 30 in good health and CMV-seronegative.

The chain uses TRBV27 and TRBJ2-5; TRBD2 aligns across 15 bases. J was trimmed by 5 bases and V by 4 bases; bases with no gene match: 5. Germline loops: CDR1 MNHEY, CDR2 SMNVEV (reference sequence). This CDR3 contains 16 residues. The CDR3 region has the DNA TGTGCCAGCAGTTATGGACTAGCGGGAGGGTTGGAGACCCAGTACTTC. This codes for CASSYGLAGGLETQYF.

This clone came up once. V gene TRBV19 combines with J gene TRBJ1-6; D is ambiguous. Trimming removed 7 bases from V and 8 bases from J, with 12 bases in between. The CDR3 is 13 residues long. The V gene's germline CDR1 is LNHDA and CDR2 SQIVND (reference sequence). CDR3 loop: CASTRNGDSPLHF. The CDR3 nucleotides are TGTGCCAGTACCAGAAACGGAGATTCACCCCTCCACTTT. Supplemented by reference TRBV19 and TRBJ1-6, the full variable domain reads DGGITQSPKYLFRKEGQNVTLSCEQNLNHDAMYWYRQDPGQGLRLIYYSQIVNDFQKGDIAEGYSVSREKKESFPLTVTSAQKNPTAFYLCASTRNGDSPLHFGNGTRLTVT.

V is TRBV18 and J is TRBJ2-7, with D perhaps TRBD1 (5 bases). The length of the CDR3 is 15 residues. Between the trimmed V and J ends, which lost 1 base and 3 bases, there was a span of 13 bases. Germline CDR1 and CDR2: KGHSH and LQKENI. The CDR3 protein is CASSPRMTENYEQYF. The DNA for the CDR3 is TGTGCCAGCTCACCACGTATGACAGAGAACTACGAGCAGTACTTC.

The V call is TRBV5-1, the J call TRBJ2-2; weak D call: TRBD1 (5 bases). V lost 0 bases and J lost 4, with 10 bases in between. Germline V gene lookup returns CDR1 SGHRS and CDR2 YFSETQ. This CDR3 has 15 amino acids. CDR3 sequence: CASSLEGASTGELFF. CDR3 coding DNA: TGCGCCAGCAGCTTGGAAGGGGCGAGCACCGGGGAGCTGTTTTTT.

The chain couples TRBV4-1 to TRBJ2-1; 10 bases map to TRBD2. CDR3 length: 14 residues. The V and J ends lost 4 bases and 3 bases, in that order; junction bases with no gene match: 0. CDR1 MGHRA and CDR2 YSYEKL come from the germline V gene. The CDR3 nucleotides read TGCGCCAGCAGCCCTAGCGGGAGCTACAATGAGCAGTTCTTC. This translates into CASSPSGSYNEQFF.

The chain carries TRBV6-1 and TRBJ2-1, with 11 bases fitting TRBD2. There are 14 residues in the CDR3. Germline V lookup: CDR1 MNHNS, CDR2 SASEGT. V shed 3 bases, J shed 15 bases, and the junction held 10 bases outside the gene matches. In DNA, the CDR3 is TGTGCCAGCAGTGACGGGACTAGCGGAGCCGGATGGTTCTTC. It is translated as CASSDGTSGAGWFF.

This chain uses TRBV27 with TRBJ2-3, with TRBD2 matching 7 bases. Per the germline V gene, CDR1 is MNHEY and CDR2 is SMNVEV (reference sequence). The ends lost 7 bases at V and 8 bases at J; junction bases unmatched: 21. The CDR3 has 17 residues. The CDR3 spells CASTALEAGVERGTQYF. The DNA of the CDR3 is TGTGCCAGCACGGCGTTAGAGGCGGGAGTGGAGCGGGGTACGCAGTATTTT.

The chain is built from TRBV29-1 and TRBJ2-3; 10 bases match TRBD1. J gave up 4 bases and V 5 bases, and 12 bases lay outside the gene matches. The CDR3 runs 16 residues. The germline V gene has CDR1 SQVTM and CDR2 ANQGSEA. The CDR3 nucleotides are TGCAGCGTTAAAGGGGGGACAGGGGCTAGGGCAGATACGCAGTATTTT. Translation gives CSVKGGTGARADTQYF.

This clone occurred once. The chain recombines TRBV28 with TRBJ2-7, with TRBD2 matching over 7 bases. CDR1 and CDR2 from the germline V gene are MDHEN and SYDVKM. After removal of 8 bases from V and 2 bases from J, the junction contained 12 bases not matched to a gene. The CDR3 extends over 15 amino acids. This CDR3 is CASARGSGSPYEQYF. The CDR3 DNA is TGTGCCAGCGCCCGAGGTAGCGGGTCCCCCTACGAGCAGTACTTC.

Regarding this clone: At one of its ends the junction is not consistent with the germline gene, which may arise from a read error. The rearrangement uses TRBV19 and TRBJ1-2; 9 nucleotides agree with TRBD1. Germline V gene data show CDR1 as LNHDA and CDR2 as SQIVND (reference sequence). The CDR3 totals 11 residues. This chain's CDR3 is CASSKDRGVAF. For the CDR3, the DNA is TGTGCCAGTAGTAAAGACAGGGGGGTTGCCTTC.

CDR3 loop: CASSDPTSGYTDTQYF. As DNA, the CDR3 is TGCGCCAGCAGTGACCCGACTAGCGGCTACACAGATACGCAGTATTTT. The rearrangement uses TRBV10-2 and TRBJ2-3, with 9 nucleotides matching TRBD2. The junction had 6 bases not matched to a gene; V was cut back by 3 bases and J by 2 bases. CDR1 WSHSY and CDR2 SAAADI come from the germline V gene. The CDR3 is 16 amino acids.

The V call is TRBV30, the J call TRBJ2-7, with D possibly being TRBD2 (6 bases). Germline V gene data show CDR1 as GTSNPN and CDR2 as SVGIG (reference sequence). This CDR3 spans 11 amino acids. V lost 4 bases and J lost 3, with 7 bases in between. This CDR3 is CAWTRDYEQYF. The CDR3 DNA reads TGTGCCTGGACGCGGGACTACGAGCAGTACTTC.

This clone was found a few times. The chain joins TRBV10-2 to TRBJ2-1; 7 bases map to TRBD2. The CDR3 has 15 amino acids. CDR1 WSHSY and CDR2 SAAADI come from the germline V gene. V lost 4 bases and J lost 5; bases outside the gene matches: 8. The CDR3: CASSVEAGRHNEQFF. CDR3 nucleotides: TGCGCCAGCAGTGTAGAAGCGGGGAGACACAATGAGCAGTTCTTC.

The chain uses TRBV6-5 and TRBJ1-2; the match to TRBD1 covers 9 bases. J was trimmed by 8 bases and V by 6 bases; bases with no gene match: 7. Germline-derived CDR1 and CDR2 are MNHEY and SVGAGI. The CDR3 consists of 13 residues. Here the CDR3 reads CASRGGQGRGYTF. The CDR3 nucleotides are TGTGCCAGCAGGGGGGGACAGGGTAGGGGCTACACCTTC.

CDR3: CASSLATPKDQPQHF. DNA of the CDR3: TGTGCCAGCAGCTTAGCGACACCGAAAGATCAGCCCCAGCATTTT. This chain connects TRBV7-8 to TRBJ1-5; D is undetermined. The V end was cut by 0 bases, the J end by 5 bases, with 11 bases between. The CDR3 contains 15 residues. Germline V lookup: CDR1 SGHVS, CDR2 FQNEAQ.

The chain couples TRBV5-1 to TRBJ1-1, with D perhaps TRBD1 (6 bases). The CDR3 loop spans 16 amino acids. CDR1 and CDR2 from the germline V gene are SGHRS and YFSETQ. V shed 5 bases and J shed 1 base, with 18 bases lying between them. CDR3 bases: TGCGCCAGCAGACCCCGAGAGGGAGGGGGGAACACTGAAGCTTTCTTT. Translated: CASRPREGGGNTEAFF.

This chain joins TRBV5-1 and TRBJ1-1, with a weak D call TRBD1 (6 bases). This CDR3 spans 15 amino acids. Germline CDR1 reads SGHRS; CDR2 reads YFSETQ. Trimming left V 7 bases short and J 0 bases short, with 16 bases between. CDR3 nucleotide sequence: TGCGCCAGCCCCGAGAGGACAGTAATGAACACTGAAGCTTTCTTT. Its translation is CASPERTVMNTEAFF.

This chain links TRBV6-5 with TRBJ2-7; D possibly corresponds to TRBD1 (6 bases). This CDR3 contains 11 residues. The germline V gene encodes CDR1 MNHEY and CDR2 SVGAGI. Deletions cut 5 bases from V and 6 bases from J, with 8 bases between. The CDR3 spells CASSQGREQYF. CDR3 sequence (DNA): TGTGCCAGCAGTCAGGGGCGCGAGCAGTACTTC.

The genes are TRBV6-5 and TRBJ1-6; 8 bases align to TRBD1. The V and J ends lost 3 bases and 6 bases, in that order; junction bases with no gene match: 4. The CDR3 covers 15 residues. Germline CDR1 reads MNHEY; CDR2 reads SVGAGI. The CDR3: CASSYWGQANSPLHF. For the CDR3, the DNA is TGTGCCAGCAGTTATTGGGGACAGGCTAATTCACCCCTCCACTTT.

This chain uses TRBV7-3 with TRBJ1-2; possible D gene TRBD1, 5 bases. The CDR3 totals 16 residues. Germline loops: CDR1 SGHTA, CDR2 FQGTGA. V was clipped by 1 base and J by 6 bases, with 18 bases between them. CDR3 bases: TGTGCCAGCAGCTTAAACCCGGGACCCCGGAGGGATGGCTACACCTTC. Translation gives CASSLNPGPRRDGYTF.

The table lists this clone with a count of one. CDR3 region: CSVEQGGIEAFF. The CDR3 DNA reads TGCAGCGTTGAACAGGGGGGAATTGAAGCTTTCTTT. The genes are TRBV29-1 and TRBJ1-1; 7 bases align to TRBD1. Germline loops: CDR1 SQVTM, CDR2 ANQGSEA. This CDR3 is 12 amino acids long. The V segment lost 2 bases and the J segment 7 bases; nucleotides outside the gene matches: 4.

The chain joins TRBV5-4 to TRBJ1-4; weak D call: TRBD1 (6 bases). The CDR3 has 15 amino acids. V dropped 4 bases and J dropped 2 bases, with 12 bases sitting between them. From germline, CDR1 is SGHNT and CDR2 YYREEE (reference sequence). The CDR3 nucleotides are TGTGCCAGCAGCCCTATGACAGGCACTAATGAAAAACTGTTTTTT. Protein sequence: CASSPMTGTNEKLFF.

CDR3 in amino acids: CASSPPGGTDTQYF. Written as DNA, the CDR3 is TGTGCCAGCAGCCCTCCCGGGGGAACAGATACGCAGTATTTT. The chain carries TRBV7-9 and TRBJ2-3, with D possibly TRBD2 on 6 matching bases. Trimming removed 5 bases at V and 3 bases at J, with 12 bases between. This CDR3 has 14 residues. Germline V gene lookup returns CDR1 SEHNR and CDR2 FQNEAQ (reference sequence).

This chain links TRBV19 with TRBJ2-7; 15 nucleotides align to TRBD2. CDR1 LNHDA and CDR2 SQIVND come from the germline V gene (reference sequence). V lost 3 bases to trimming and J lost 6 bases; unmatched junction nucleotides: 15. The CDR3 has 19 amino acids. The CDR3 loop is CASSMGSGLAGGLLAEQYF. Here the CDR3 DNA reads TGTGCCAGTAGTATGGGGTCCGGACTAGCGGGAGGGCTACTCGCCGAGCAGTACTTC.

The chain employs TRBV5-6 and TRBJ2-7, with 8 bases that match TRBD1. V was pared by 4 bases and J by 2 bases, with 2 bases of the junction left unmatched. Germline V CDR1 and CDR2: SGHDT, YYEEEE. The length of the CDR3 is 13 residues. The CDR3 region is CASSGTGTYEQYF. The CDR3 nucleotides read TGTGCCAGCAGCGGGACAGGAACCTACGAGCAGTACTTC. The whole variable domain, remainder taken from reference TRBV5-6 and TRBJ2-7, is DAGVTQSPTHLIKTRGQQVTLRCSPKSGHDTVSWYQQALGQGPQFIFQYYEEEERQRGNFPDRFSGHQFPNYSSELNVNALLLGDSALYLCASSGTGTYEQYFGPGTRLTVT.

The V call is TRBV5-1, the J call TRBJ2-7, with 7 bases matching TRBD2. J lost 2 bases, V lost 0 bases, and 8 bases had no gene match. The CDR3 has 16 amino acids. The V gene's germline CDR1 is SGHRS and CDR2 YFSETQ. The DNA of the CDR3 is TGCGCCAGCAGCTTGGAGGGCGGGAGTCCCCCCTACGAGCAGTACTTC. It is translated as CASSLEGGSPPYEQYF.

The gene calls are TRBV29-1 and TRBJ2-3; maybe TRBD1 (6 bases). This CDR3 is 13 amino acids long. The germline V and J ends were trimmed by 7 bases and 0 bases, with 11 bases remaining between them. Germline assignment: CDR1 SQVTM and CDR2 ANQGSEA. DNA of the CDR3: TGCAGCGCTGTTGGGGGCAGCACAGATACGCAGTATTTT. It encodes CSAVGGSTDTQYF.

The V gene is TRBV28, the J gene TRBJ2-3; D might be TRBD1 (5 bases). This CDR3 has 13 residues. Trimming took 6 bases from V and 7 from J, leaving 14 bases between them. Germline CDR1 MDHEN, CDR2 SYDVKM. Written as DNA, the CDR3 is TGTGCCAGCAGAATGTCCACAGGAAATACGCAGTATTTT. Translated: CASRMSTGNTQYF.

The rearrangement joins TRBV11-3 to TRBJ1-1; tentatively, D is TRBD1 (5 bases). V gave up 8 bases and J gave up 1 base, with 11 bases separating them. The germline V gene has CDR1 SGHNT and CDR2 YENEEA. The CDR3 is made up of 13 amino acids. CDR3 sequence (DNA): TGTGCCAGCGGTTTAGACAGGAACACTGAAGCTTTCTTT. Translation gives CASGLDRNTEAFF.

The CDR3 nucleotides are TGCAGTGCTTCGGACATCACTGAAGCTTTCTTT. As protein: CSASDITEAFF. The V gene is TRBV20-1, the J gene TRBJ1-1; a possible D gene is TRBD1 (5 bases). Germline V gene lookup returns CDR1 DFQATT and CDR2 SNEGSKA (reference sequence). The CDR3 sequence is 11 residues long. The ends were cut back, 5 bases at V and 4 bases at J, with 8 bases in the middle.